Sequencing of this T cell receptor (beta chain) was carried out in a study of blood T cell repertoires in COVID-19. About the study: Sample material is recorded as cDNA or gDNA derived from T cells, B-cell-depleted T cells, or PBMCs.

Authors' processing steps: From reference gene primer amplification, estimates of nucleated cell counts were derived. Profiling relied on immunoSEQ multiplex PCR, and the TCRdb table lists in-frame clones only, not all of them. The V and J calls and clone size come from that table; D and trimming were worked out from the DNA. This table holds around 300,000 clones, around 90% found once. The study assigned cohorts using participant-reported clinical history. Two negative PCRs, clearance, or symptom resolution characterized the recovered Cohort 3 donors. The CDR3 runs 17 residues. Trimming left V 1 base short and J 0 bases short, with 13 bases between. Germline CDR1 and CDR2: SGHAT and FQNNGV.

The chain joins TRBV11-2 to TRBJ2-1; a possible D gene is TRBD2 (6 bases). The sequencing input was PBMCs or T cells enriched from blood (not recorded which). The sequence was obtained from a woman between 45 and 60 years old who had recovered from COVID-19. The CDR3 spells CASSLVYGGSSYNEQFF. CDR3 coding DNA: TGTGCCAGCAGCTTAGTATATGGGGGGAGCTCCTACAATGAGCAGTTCTTC.